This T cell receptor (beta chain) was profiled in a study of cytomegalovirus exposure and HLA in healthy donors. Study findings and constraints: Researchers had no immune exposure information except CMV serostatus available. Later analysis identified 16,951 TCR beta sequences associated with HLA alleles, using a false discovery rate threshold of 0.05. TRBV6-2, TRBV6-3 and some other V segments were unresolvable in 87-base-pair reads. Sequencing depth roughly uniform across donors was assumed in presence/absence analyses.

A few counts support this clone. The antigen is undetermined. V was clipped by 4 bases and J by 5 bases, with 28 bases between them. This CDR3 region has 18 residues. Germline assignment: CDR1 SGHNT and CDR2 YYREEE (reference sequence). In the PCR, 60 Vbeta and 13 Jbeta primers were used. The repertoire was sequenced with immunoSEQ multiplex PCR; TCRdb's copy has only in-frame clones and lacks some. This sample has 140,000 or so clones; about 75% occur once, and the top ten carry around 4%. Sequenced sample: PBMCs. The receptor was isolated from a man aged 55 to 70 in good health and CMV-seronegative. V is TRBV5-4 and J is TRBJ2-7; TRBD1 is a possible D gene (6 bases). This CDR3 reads CASSPKHSGAEGLDEQYF. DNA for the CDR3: TGTGCCAGCAGCCCAAAACATTCAGGGGCCGAAGGGTTAGACGAGCAGTACTTC.